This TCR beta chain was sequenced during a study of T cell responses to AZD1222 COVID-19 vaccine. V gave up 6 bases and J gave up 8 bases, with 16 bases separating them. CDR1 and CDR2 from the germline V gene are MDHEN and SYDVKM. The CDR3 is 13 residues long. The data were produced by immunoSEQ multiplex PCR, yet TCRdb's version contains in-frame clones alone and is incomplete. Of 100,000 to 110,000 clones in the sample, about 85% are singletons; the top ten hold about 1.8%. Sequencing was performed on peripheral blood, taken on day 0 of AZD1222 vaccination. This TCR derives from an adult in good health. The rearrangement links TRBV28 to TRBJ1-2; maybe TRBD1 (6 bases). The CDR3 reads CASSYNRAWGYTF. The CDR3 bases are TGTGCCAGCAGCTACAACAGGGCGTGGGGCTACACCTTC.